This TCR beta chain came from a study of blood T cell repertoires in COVID-19. In Cohort 3, a recovered donor had either two negative PCRs, clearance, or symptom resolution. Germline V gives CDR1 SQVTM, CDR2 ANQGSEA. CDR3 length: 13 amino acids. Germline trimming cut 7 bases from V and 8 bases from J; bases unmatched to any gene: 10. Clones were read by immunoSEQ multiplex PCR, and TCRdb kept only the in-frame ones, dropping some. The sample yields 200,000 to 250,000 clones, over 75% seen once. The source of this sequence is a man aged 40-55 years who had recovered from COVID-19. The gene calls are TRBV29-1 and TRBJ1-4, with 7 bases lining up with TRBD1. Sequenced sample: PBMCs or T cells enriched from blood (not recorded which). The CDR3 is CSASTGTWEKLFF. Here the CDR3 DNA reads TGCAGCGCATCGACAGGGACGTGGGAAAAACTGTTTTTT.